Listed here are 5 T cell receptor beta chains from one sample, sequenced in a study of metastatic and nonmetastatic thyroid tumors. Through MiXCR, TCRdb re-clonotyped the PCR reads. The sample lists more than 9,500 clones; under 35% were seen once. There were no patients who had received any treatment before thyroid surgery. Sequencing input: tumor tissue. The receptors were sampled from a female donor with papillary thyroid cancer or a benign thyroid nodule (not recorded which). Some clones in this sample may be carry-over from other donors' samples.

There are a few counts of this clone. A much more abundant neighbour one base away suggests this may be a read error. This sample also contains other DNA sequences that code for the same CDR3. J is TRBJ2-7 and V is TRBV29-1; D tentatively reads TRBD1 or TRBD2 (5 bases each). V shed 7 bases and J shed 2 bases, with 15 bases lying between them. The length of the CDR3 is 13 residues. The germline V gene encodes CDR1 SQVTM and CDR2 ANQGSEA. The CDR3 DNA reads TGCAGCGCACGGCGGGCAGGGACCTACGAGCAGTACTTC. It codes for CSARRAGTYEQYF.

This clone was recorded at least ten times. This chain connects TRBV2 to TRBJ2-2, with 9 bases that match TRBD1. The CDR3 is made up of 15 amino acids. Germline assignment: CDR1 SNHLY and CDR2 FYNNEI. V lost 5 bases, J lost 1 base, and 2 bases stayed unmatched. DNA for the CDR3: TGTGCCAGCAGTCTGGACAGGGGGAACACCGGGGAGCTGTTTTTT. As protein: CASSLDRGNTGELFF.

This clone appeared a few times. The V call is TRBV28, the J call TRBJ2-3, with D perhaps TRBD2 (5 bases). V lost 6 bases, J lost 1 base, and 14 bases lay in between. Per germline, CDR1 MDHEN and CDR2 SYDVKM. The CDR3 is 15 amino acids. DNA of the CDR3: TGTGCCAGCAGCCTGACTAAGGTACGCACAGATACGCAGTATTTT. It yields the protein CASSLTKVRTDTQYF.

This clone occurred many times. The chain carries TRBV4-2 and TRBJ2-3, with D possibly being TRBD2 (7 bases). Trimming stripped 5 bases from V and 1 base from J, with 19 bases between. Germline V CDR1 and CDR2: LGHNA, YNFKEQ. The CDR3 is 17 residues long. The chain's CDR3 is CASSKQGGRGGTDTQYF. The CDR3 DNA follows: TGTGCCAGCAGCAAACAGGGCGGGAGAGGGGGCACAGATACGCAGTATTTT.

The chain combines TRBV4-1 with TRBJ1-2; TRBD1 matches at 12 bases. The germline V gene has CDR1 MGHRA and CDR2 YSYEKL. The CDR3 is 17 residues long. Trimming removed 0 bases from V and 7 bases from J; junction bases left unmatched: 9. CDR3 loop: CASSQDLGTGGASGYTF. Written as DNA, the CDR3 is TGCGCCAGCAGCCAAGACTTGGGGACAGGGGGCGCTTCTGGCTACACCTTC.